The sequence of this TCR beta chain was determined in a study of CD8 T cells in Susac syndrome. Findings and caveats of the study: Susac-specific public clones in total CD8+ repertoires numbered some 17; in CD8+ TEMRA repertoires, they numbered a few. Clonal expansion of Susac CD8+ cells peaked in TEMRA cells, and it also peaked in active patients.

Random hexamers were used to reverse transcribe an amount of roughly 0.45 to 1 ug RNA. An immunoSEQ multiplex PCR amplified TCR beta CDR3 over 54 Vbeta and 13 Jbeta. TCRdb ran MiXCR on the immunoSEQ multiplex PCR reads and lists one entry per CDR3 protein. The top ten hold more than 0.15% of the sample, which has some 140,000 distinct CDR3 sequences, 85% to 95% seen once. Definite or probable Susac syndrome was diagnosed using recently defined diagnostic criteria. This clonotype was seen a few times. Its antigen remains unidentified. This receptor was taken from a human donor with Susac syndrome. Source material: CD8+ T cells from PBMCs.

The CDR3 spells CSAERGSGIETQYF. Here the CDR3 DNA reads TGCAGTGCTGAGAGGGGTAGCGGGATAGAGACCCAGTACTTC. The chain links TRBV20-1 to TRBJ2-5; 8 bases agree with TRBD2. The CDR3 is 14 amino acids. Per the germline V gene, CDR1 is DFQATT and CDR2 is SNEGSKA (reference sequence). J gave up 4 bases and V 5 bases, and 9 bases lay outside the gene matches.